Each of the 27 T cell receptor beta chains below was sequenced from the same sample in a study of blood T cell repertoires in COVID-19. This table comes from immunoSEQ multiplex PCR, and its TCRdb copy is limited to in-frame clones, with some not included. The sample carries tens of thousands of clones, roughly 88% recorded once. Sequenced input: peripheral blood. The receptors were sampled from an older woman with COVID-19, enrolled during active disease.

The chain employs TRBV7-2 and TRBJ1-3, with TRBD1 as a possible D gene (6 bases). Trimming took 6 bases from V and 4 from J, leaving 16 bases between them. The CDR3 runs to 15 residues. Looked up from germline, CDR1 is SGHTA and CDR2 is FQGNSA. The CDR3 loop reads CASRPQGGGGNTIYF. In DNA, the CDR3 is TGTGCCAGCAGGCCACAGGGCGGTGGAGGAAACACCATATATTTT.

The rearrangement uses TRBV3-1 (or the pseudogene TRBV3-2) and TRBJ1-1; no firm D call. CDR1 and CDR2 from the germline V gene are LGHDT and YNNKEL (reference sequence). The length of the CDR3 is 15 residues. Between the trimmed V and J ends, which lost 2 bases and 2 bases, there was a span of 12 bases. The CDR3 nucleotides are TGTGCCAGCAGCCAAAGAGGCCTCGGAAACACTGAAGCTTTCTTT. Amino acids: CASSQRGLGNTEAFF.

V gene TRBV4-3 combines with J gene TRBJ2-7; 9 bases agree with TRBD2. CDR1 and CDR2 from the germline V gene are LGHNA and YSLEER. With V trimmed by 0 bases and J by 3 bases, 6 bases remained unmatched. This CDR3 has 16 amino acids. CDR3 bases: TGCGCCAGCAGCCAAGATTCCCTAGCGGGAATCTACGAGCAGTACTTC. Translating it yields CASSQDSLAGIYEQYF.

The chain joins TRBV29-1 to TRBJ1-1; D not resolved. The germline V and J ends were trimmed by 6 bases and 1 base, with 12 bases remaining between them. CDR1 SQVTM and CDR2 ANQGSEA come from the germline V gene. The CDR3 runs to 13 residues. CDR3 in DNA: TGCAGCGTCCATAGGGAGGCGAACACTGAAGCTTTCTTT. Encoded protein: CSVHREANTEAFF.

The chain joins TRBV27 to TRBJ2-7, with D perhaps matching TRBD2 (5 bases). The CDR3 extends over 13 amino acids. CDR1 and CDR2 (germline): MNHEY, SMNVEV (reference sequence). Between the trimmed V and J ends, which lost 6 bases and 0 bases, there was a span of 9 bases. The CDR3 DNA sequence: TGTGCCAGCAGGATGGGAGACTCCTACGAGCAGTACTTC. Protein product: CASRMGDSYEQYF.

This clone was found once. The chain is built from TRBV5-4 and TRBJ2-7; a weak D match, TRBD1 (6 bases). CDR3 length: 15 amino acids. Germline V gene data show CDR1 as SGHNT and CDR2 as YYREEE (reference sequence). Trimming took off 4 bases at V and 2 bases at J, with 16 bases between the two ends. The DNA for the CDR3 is TGTGCCAGCAGCGTCAGGGGTACTCCCACCTACGAGCAGTACTTC. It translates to CASSVRGTPTYEQYF.

The DNA of the CDR3 is TGTGCCAGCAGCTTTAGCGGGAGCTCAGATACGCAGTATTTT. Its translation is CASSFSGSSDTQYF. V and J are TRBV5-4 and TRBJ2-3, with TRBD2 matching over 9 bases. The CDR3 is 14 residues long. Germline trimming cut 2 bases from V and 4 bases from J; bases unmatched to any gene: 2. The V gene's germline CDR1 is SGHNT and CDR2 YYREEE (reference sequence). The entire variable domain, with the rest obtained from reference TRBV5-4 and TRBJ2-3, is as follows: ETGVTQSPTHLIKTRGQQVTLRCSSQSGHNTVSWYQQALGQGPQFIFQYYREEENGRGNFPPRFSGLQFPNYSSELNVNALELDDSALYLCASSFSGSSDTQYFGPGTRLTVL.

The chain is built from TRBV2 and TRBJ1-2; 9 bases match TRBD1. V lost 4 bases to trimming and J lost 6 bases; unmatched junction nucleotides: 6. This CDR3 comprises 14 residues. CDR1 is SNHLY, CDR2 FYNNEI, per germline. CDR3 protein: CASSGDREYHGYTF. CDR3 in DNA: TGTGCCAGCAGTGGGGACAGGGAGTATCATGGCTACACCTTC. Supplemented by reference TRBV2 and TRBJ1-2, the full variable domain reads EPEVTQTPSHQVTQMGQEVILRCVPISNHLYFYWYRQILGQKVEFLVSFYNNEISEKSEIFDDQFSVERPDGSNFTLKIRSTKLEDSAMYFCASSGDREYHGYTFGSGTRLTVV.

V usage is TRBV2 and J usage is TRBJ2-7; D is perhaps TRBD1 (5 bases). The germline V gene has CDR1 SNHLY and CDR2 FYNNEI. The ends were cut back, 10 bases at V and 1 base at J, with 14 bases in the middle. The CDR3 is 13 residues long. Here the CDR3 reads CAIRTRPSYEQYF. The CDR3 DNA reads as TGTGCCATCAGGACACGGCCATCCTACGAGCAGTACTTC.

The CDR3 coding sequence is TGTGCCAGCTCACCACCGGTGAACAGGGGTACCGGGGAGCTGTTTTTT. Protein: CASSPPVNRGTGELFF. This chain joins TRBV18 and TRBJ2-2, with 7 bases matching TRBD1. The germline V gene has CDR1 KGHSH and CDR2 LQKENI. After removal of 0 bases from V and 5 bases from J, the junction contained 6 bases not matched to a gene. This CDR3 has 16 residues.

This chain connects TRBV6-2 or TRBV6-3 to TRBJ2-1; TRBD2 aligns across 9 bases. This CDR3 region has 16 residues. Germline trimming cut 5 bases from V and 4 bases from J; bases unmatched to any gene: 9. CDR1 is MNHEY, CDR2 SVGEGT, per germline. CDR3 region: CASSPRGAGGYNEQFF. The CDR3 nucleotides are TGTGCCAGCAGTCCCCGAGGTGCGGGAGGGTACAATGAGCAGTTCTTC.

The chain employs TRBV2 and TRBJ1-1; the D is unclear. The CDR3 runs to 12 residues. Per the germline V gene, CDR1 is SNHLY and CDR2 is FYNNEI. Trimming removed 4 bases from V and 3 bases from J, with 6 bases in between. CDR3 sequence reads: CASSVADTEAFF. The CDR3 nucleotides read TGTGCCAGCAGTGTTGCAGACACTGAAGCTTTCTTT.

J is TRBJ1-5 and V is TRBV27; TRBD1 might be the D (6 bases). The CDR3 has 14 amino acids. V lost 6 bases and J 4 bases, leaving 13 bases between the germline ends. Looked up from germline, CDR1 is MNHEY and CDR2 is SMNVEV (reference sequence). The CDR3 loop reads CASSPGDANQPQHF. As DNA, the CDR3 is TGTGCCAGCAGCCCAGGGGATGCAAATCAGCCCCAGCATTTT.

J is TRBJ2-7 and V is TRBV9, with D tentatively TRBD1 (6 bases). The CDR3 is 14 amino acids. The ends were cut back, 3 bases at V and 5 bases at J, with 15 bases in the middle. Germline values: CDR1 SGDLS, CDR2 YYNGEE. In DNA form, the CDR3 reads TGTGCCAGCAGCGGGGGAGTCAGGGGCAACGAGCAGTACTTC. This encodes CASSGGVRGNEQYF.

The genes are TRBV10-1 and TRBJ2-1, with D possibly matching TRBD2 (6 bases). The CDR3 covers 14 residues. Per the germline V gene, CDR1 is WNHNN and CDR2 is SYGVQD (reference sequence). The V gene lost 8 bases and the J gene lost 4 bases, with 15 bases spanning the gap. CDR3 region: CASHMTGEYNEQFF. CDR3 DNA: TGCGCCAGCCACATGACGGGAGAATACAATGAGCAGTTCTTC.

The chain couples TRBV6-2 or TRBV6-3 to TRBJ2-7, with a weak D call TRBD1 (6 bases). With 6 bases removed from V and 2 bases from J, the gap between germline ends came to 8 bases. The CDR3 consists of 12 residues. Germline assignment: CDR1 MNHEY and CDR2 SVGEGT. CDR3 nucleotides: TGTGCCAGCAGCGGACAGACCTACGAGCAGTACTTC. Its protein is CASSGQTYEQYF.

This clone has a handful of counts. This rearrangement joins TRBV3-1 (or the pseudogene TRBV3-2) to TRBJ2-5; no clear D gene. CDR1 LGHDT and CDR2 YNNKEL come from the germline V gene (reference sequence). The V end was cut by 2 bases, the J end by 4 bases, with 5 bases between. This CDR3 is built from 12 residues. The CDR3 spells CASSQSGETQYF. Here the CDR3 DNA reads TGTGCCAGCAGCCAATCGGGAGAGACCCAGTACTTC.

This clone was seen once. Here the CDR3 reads CASSAGVEAFF. The CDR3 coding sequence is TGCGCCAGCAGCGCCGGGGTGGAAGCTTTCTTT. The chain employs TRBV5-1 and TRBJ1-1; D gene unclear. Trimming took off 4 bases at V and 8 bases at J, with 9 bases between the two ends. In germline, CDR1 is SGHRS, CDR2 YFSETQ. This CDR3 comprises 11 residues.

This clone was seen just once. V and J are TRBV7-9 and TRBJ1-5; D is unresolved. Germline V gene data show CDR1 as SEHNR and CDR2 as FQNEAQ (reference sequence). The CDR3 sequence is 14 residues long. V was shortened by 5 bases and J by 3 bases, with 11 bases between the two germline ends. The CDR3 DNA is TGTGCCAGCAGCGAGGCCTCCACCAATCAGCCCCAGCATTTT. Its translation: CASSEASTNQPQHF.

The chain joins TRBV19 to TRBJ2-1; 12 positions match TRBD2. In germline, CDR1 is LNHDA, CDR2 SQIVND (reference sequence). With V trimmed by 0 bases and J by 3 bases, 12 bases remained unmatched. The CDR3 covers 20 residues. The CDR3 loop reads CASSIDLGLAGGPFYNEQFF. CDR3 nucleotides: TGTGCCAGTAGTATAGATCTAGGGCTAGCGGGGGGGCCTTTCTACAATGAGCAGTTCTTC.

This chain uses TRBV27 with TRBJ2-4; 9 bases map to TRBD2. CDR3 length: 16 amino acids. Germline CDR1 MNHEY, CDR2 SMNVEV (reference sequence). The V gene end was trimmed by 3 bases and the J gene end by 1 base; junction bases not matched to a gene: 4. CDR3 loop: CASSLVAGVAKNIQYF. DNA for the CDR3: TGTGCCAGCAGTTTGGTAGCGGGAGTGGCCAAAAACATTCAGTACTTC.

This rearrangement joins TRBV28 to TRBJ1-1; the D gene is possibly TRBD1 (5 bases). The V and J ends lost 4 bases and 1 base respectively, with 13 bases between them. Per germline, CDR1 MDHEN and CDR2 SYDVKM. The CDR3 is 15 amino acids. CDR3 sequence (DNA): TGTGCCAGCAGTTCCCCGACAGTTAAGAACACTGAAGCTTTCTTT. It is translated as CASSSPTVKNTEAFF.

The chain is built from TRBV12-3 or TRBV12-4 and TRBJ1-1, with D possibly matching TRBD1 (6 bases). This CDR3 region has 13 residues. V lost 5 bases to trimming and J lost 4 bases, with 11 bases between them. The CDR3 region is CASSPTGITEAFF. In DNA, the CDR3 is TGTGCCAGCAGTCCCACAGGGATCACTGAAGCTTTCTTT.

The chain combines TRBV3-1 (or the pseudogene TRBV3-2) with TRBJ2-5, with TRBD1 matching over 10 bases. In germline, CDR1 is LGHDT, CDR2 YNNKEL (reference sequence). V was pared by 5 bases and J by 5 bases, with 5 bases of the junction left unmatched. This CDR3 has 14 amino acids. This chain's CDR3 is CASSTRTGGETQYF. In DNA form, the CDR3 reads TGTGCCAGCAGCACCCGGACAGGGGGGGAGACCCAGTACTTC.

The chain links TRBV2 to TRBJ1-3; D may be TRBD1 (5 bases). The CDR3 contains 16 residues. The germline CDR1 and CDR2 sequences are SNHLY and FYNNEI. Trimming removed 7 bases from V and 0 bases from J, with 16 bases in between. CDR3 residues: CASTQEGWSSGNTIYF. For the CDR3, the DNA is TGTGCCAGCACCCAGGAGGGGTGGAGCTCTGGAAACACCATATATTTT.

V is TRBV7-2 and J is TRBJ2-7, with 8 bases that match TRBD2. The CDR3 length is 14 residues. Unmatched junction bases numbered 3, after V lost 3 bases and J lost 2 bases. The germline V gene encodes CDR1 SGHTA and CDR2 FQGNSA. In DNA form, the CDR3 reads TGTGCCAGCAGCTTGGGACTAGATCCCTACGAGCAGTACTTC. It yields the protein CASSLGLDPYEQYF.

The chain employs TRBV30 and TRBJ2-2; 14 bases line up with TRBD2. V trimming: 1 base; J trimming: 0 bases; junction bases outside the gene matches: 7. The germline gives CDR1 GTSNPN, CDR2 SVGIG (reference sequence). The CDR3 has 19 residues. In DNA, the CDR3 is TGTGCCTGGAGTGATCCGGGACTAGCGGGGGCGTCGAACACCGGGGAGCTGTTTTTT. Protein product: CAWSDPGLAGASNTGELFF.